A single sample is the source of the 24 T cell receptor beta chains below, sequenced in a study of blood T cell repertoires in COVID-19. The assay was immunoSEQ multiplex PCR, and TCRdb's table has in-frame clones only and misses some. The data show tens of thousands of clones, approximately 80% seen once. Source material: peripheral blood. These receptors originate from a man younger than 45 with COVID-19, enrolled during active disease.

This clone appeared a single time. This chain joins TRBV5-6 and TRBJ2-1; 7 bases line up with TRBD1. This CDR3 has 14 amino acids. V was clipped by 4 bases and J by 2 bases; unmatched bases: 3. Per the germline V gene, CDR1 is SGHDT and CDR2 is YYEEEE. CDR3 sequence: CASSLGTAYNEQFF. As DNA, the CDR3 is TGTGCCAGCAGCCTCGGGACAGCCTACAATGAGCAGTTCTTC.

This chain connects TRBV25-1 to TRBJ2-5; the match to TRBD2 covers 10 bases. After removal of 2 bases from V and 5 bases from J, the junction contained 8 bases not matched to a gene. CDR3 length: 16 residues. Germline CDR1 is MGHDK and CDR2 is SYGVNS. The CDR3 spells CASSEGSGRAWETQYF. As DNA, the CDR3 is TGTGCCAGCAGTGAAGGGAGCGGGAGGGCCTGGGAGACCCAGTACTTC.

This chain links TRBV9 with TRBJ2-3; D is possibly TRBD2 (6 bases). Germline V lookup: CDR1 SGDLS, CDR2 YYNGEE. Trimming shortened V by 2 bases and J by 0 bases, and 16 bases separated the two germline ends. This CDR3 has 17 residues. The CDR3 sequence is CASSVGIAATSTDTQYF. The CDR3 region has the DNA TGTGCCAGCAGCGTTGGGATAGCGGCCACGAGCACAGATACGCAGTATTTT.

This chain connects TRBV20-1 to TRBJ1-2, with 10 bases aligning to TRBD1. Looked up from germline, CDR1 is DFQATT and CDR2 is SNEGSKA (reference sequence). The CDR3 loop spans 15 amino acids. The ends lost 3 bases at V and 4 bases at J; junction bases unmatched: 8. The CDR3 region is CSASRQGARGYGYTF. In nucleotides, the CDR3 is TGCAGTGCTAGTAGACAGGGGGCAAGAGGCTATGGCTACACCTTC.

The chain has TRBV5-1 and TRBJ2-5; D is ambiguous. Per the germline V gene, CDR1 is SGHRS and CDR2 is YFSETQ. CDR3 length equals 14 residues. V was shortened by 1 base and J by 2 bases, with 9 bases between the two germline ends. In DNA, the CDR3 is TGCGCCAGCAGCTTGCTTGCCCGGCAAGAGACCCAGTACTTC. It translates to CASSLLARQETQYF.

The chain recombines TRBV7-7 with TRBJ2-7; TRBD1 matches 11 bases. J gave up 3 bases and V 5 bases, and 6 bases lay outside the gene matches. The germline V gene has CDR1 SSHAT and CDR2 FNYEAQ (reference sequence). The CDR3 extends over 15 amino acids. DNA of the CDR3: TGTGCCAGCAGCCCCGGGACAGGGGGTATCTACGAGCAGTACTTC. Encoded protein: CASSPGTGGIYEQYF. Complete variable domain (other parts from reference TRBV7-7 and TRBJ2-7): GAGVSQSPRYKVTKRGQDVTLRCDPISSHATLYWYQQALGQGPEFLTYFNYEAQPDKSGLPSDRFSAERPEGSISTLTIQRTEQRDSAMYRCASSPGTGGIYEQYFGPGTRLTVT.

The rearrangement joins TRBV16 to TRBJ1-1, with 8 nucleotides matching TRBD1. The CDR3 runs 17 residues. J lost 7 bases, V lost 1 base, and 14 bases had no gene match. Germline CDR1 is KGHSY and CDR2 is FQNENV. In DNA form, the CDR3 reads TGTGCCAGCAGCCAATTCTATTCAGCCGGGACAGGCCTTGAAGCTTTCTTT. Amino acids: CASSQFYSAGTGLEAFF.

The chain couples TRBV21-1 to TRBJ2-1; TRBD2, the table's D call, was not compared with the DNA. TRBV21-1 is an annotated pseudogene. This CDR3 comprises 17 residues. This chain's CDR3 is CASIRPCGRLAEPEQFF. Written as DNA, the CDR3 is TGTGCCAGCATTAGGCCATGTGGAAGACTAGCGGAGCCTGAGCAGTTCTTC.

This clone was detected only once. The V and J genes are TRBV7-6 and TRBJ2-7, with TRBD1 as a possible D gene (5 bases). Trimming cost V 1 base and J 5 bases, with 15 bases left between them. This CDR3 is 15 amino acids long. Germline lookup yields CDR1 SGHVS and CDR2 FNYEAQ. The CDR3 sequence: CASSLVSQGFHEQYF. The CDR3 DNA sequence: TGTGCCAGCAGCTTAGTAAGCCAGGGCTTCCACGAGCAGTACTTC.

This sequence joins TRBV11-3 and TRBJ2-1, with TRBD1 as a possible D gene (5 bases). The V gene's germline CDR1 is SGHNT and CDR2 YENEEA. This CDR3 contains 14 residues. V lost 4 bases and J lost 7, with 14 bases in between. The CDR3 DNA reads TGTGCCAGCAGCTCAAATGACAGAAAAAATGAGCAGTTCTTC. Translated: CASSSNDRKNEQFF.

The V and J genes are TRBV7-9 and TRBJ1-4; the D is unclear. This CDR3 is built from 14 residues. Trimming removed 5 bases at V and 0 bases at J, with 7 bases between. Germline lookup yields CDR1 SEHNR and CDR2 FQNEAQ (reference sequence). The CDR3 DNA sequence: TGTGCCAGCAGCATACTAGCAACTAATGAAAAACTGTTTTTT. Its protein product is CASSILATNEKLFF.

The chain carries TRBV5-1 and TRBJ2-2; D not resolved. The V and J ends lost 0 bases and 1 base respectively, with 10 bases between them. Germline V gene data show CDR1 as SGHRS and CDR2 as YFSETQ. This CDR3 contains 16 residues. In DNA form, the CDR3 reads TGCGCCAGCAGCTTGGTGGGTGCAGGGAACACCGGGGAGCTGTTTTTT. Protein product: CASSLVGAGNTGELFF.

This chain joins TRBV7-2 and TRBJ2-1; 8 positions match TRBD1. This CDR3 is 14 amino acids long. Germline V gene lookup returns CDR1 SGHTA and CDR2 FQGNSA. V trimming: 5 bases; J trimming: 6 bases; junction bases outside the gene matches: 6. Here the CDR3 reads CASSLTGDSNEQFF. CDR3 DNA: TGTGCCAGCAGCCTGACAGGGGATAGCAATGAGCAGTTCTTC.

The chain joins TRBV24-1 to TRBJ2-1; weak D call: TRBD2 (7 bases). The CDR3 is made up of 13 amino acids. Germline V CDR1 and CDR2: KGHDR, SFDVKD. With 7 bases removed from V and 8 bases from J, the gap between germline ends came to 14 bases. In nucleotides, the CDR3 is TGTGCCACCAGAGGGGGGGAACTATATGAGCAGTTCTTC. It codes for CATRGGELYEQFF.

This sequence joins TRBV28 and TRBJ1-2; D not resolved. The CDR3 totals 14 residues. V was pared by 1 base and J by 11 bases, with 17 bases between. CDR1 and CDR2 from the germline V gene are MDHEN and SYDVKM. This CDR3 is CASSLLRQPHSYTF. DNA for the CDR3: TGTGCCAGCAGTTTATTGAGGCAGCCCCATAGTTACACCTTC.

V and J are TRBV9 and TRBJ2-1; 7 nucleotides line up with TRBD1. The length of the CDR3 is 14 residues. V was pared by 1 base and J by 9 bases, with 7 bases of the junction left unmatched. The germline CDR1 and CDR2 sequences are SGDLS and YYNGEE. CDR3 region: CASSVPDRAGEQFF. DNA of the CDR3: TGTGCCAGCAGCGTACCAGACAGGGCCGGTGAGCAGTTCTTC.

The CDR3 sequence: CSVGTPSSYEQYF. For the CDR3, the DNA is TGCAGCGTTGGAACACCAAGCTCCTACGAGCAGTACTTC. The rearrangement links TRBV29-1 to TRBJ2-7; D unresolved. The CDR3 covers 13 residues. CDR1 and CDR2 (germline): SQVTM, ANQGSEA. V lost 4 bases and J 0 bases, leaving 10 bases between the germline ends.

This CDR3 is CASSEAGGPSYEQYF. CDR3 coding DNA: TGTGCCAGCAGCGAGGCGGGAGGCCCTTCCTACGAGCAGTACTTC. The chain employs TRBV9 and TRBJ2-7, with 8 bases identical to TRBD2. Germline trimming cut 3 bases from V and 1 base from J; bases unmatched to any gene: 6. The CDR3 is made up of 15 amino acids. Germline CDR1 reads SGDLS; CDR2 reads YYNGEE.

The V and J genes are TRBV7-3 and TRBJ1-1; 7 bases map to TRBD1. The CDR3 is 13 amino acids. Trimming at V came to 5 bases and at J to 7 bases, leaving 7 bases not matched to a gene. Germline CDR1 SGHTA, CDR2 FQGTGA. The CDR3 nucleotides read TGTGCCAGCAGCACGGGACAGACTTTTGAAGCTTTCTTT. Translation gives CASSTGQTFEAFF. Based on the CDR3 plus reference TRBV7-3 and TRBJ1-1, the full variable domain is GAGVSQTPSNKVTEKGKYVELRCDPISGHTALYWYRQSLGQGPEFLIYFQGTGAADDSGLPNDRFFAVRPEGSVSTLKIQRTERGDSAVYLCASSTGQTFEAFFGQGTRLTVV.

This clone has just a few counts. The chain has TRBV4-2 and TRBJ1-6, with D maybe TRBD1 (5 bases). The CDR3 length is 15 residues. Germline CDR1 is LGHNA and CDR2 is YNFKEQ. V lost 0 bases and J lost 6, with 9 bases in between. CDR3 protein: CASSQEGRANSPLHF. The DNA for the CDR3 is TGTGCCAGCAGCCAAGAGGGCAGGGCTAATTCACCCCTCCACTTT.

Only one count was recorded for this clone. This chain uses TRBV27 with TRBJ2-5, with 11 nucleotides matching TRBD2. Per germline, CDR1 MNHEY and CDR2 SMNVEV (reference sequence). The CDR3 extends over 18 amino acids. V dropped 5 bases and J dropped 4; count of bases not matched to a gene: 15. CDR3 bases: TGTGCCAGCAGTACGCAGACTAGCGGGATACATAACGGAGAGACCCAGTACTTC. It translates to CASSTQTSGIHNGETQYF.

This sequence joins TRBV7-9 and TRBJ2-7, with TRBD1 identical over 7 bases. In germline, CDR1 is SEHNR, CDR2 FQNEAQ (reference sequence). The CDR3 extends over 15 amino acids. Trimming removed 2 bases from V and 2 bases from J; junction bases left unmatched: 6. The CDR3 DNA sequence: TGTGCCAGCAGCTTAAGTACAGGGGAAGCCTACGAGCAGTACTTC. Its protein product is CASSLSTGEAYEQYF.

The V and J genes are TRBV2 and TRBJ2-5, with D uncertain. Germline CDR1 is SNHLY and CDR2 is FYNNEI. The V and J ends lost 6 bases and 5 bases respectively, with 7 bases between them. CDR3 length: 11 residues. Here the CDR3 DNA reads TGTGCCAGCAGGCTCCGGGAGACCCAGTACTTC. Amino acid sequence: CASRLRETQYF.

This rearrangement joins TRBV27 to TRBJ1-1; TRBD1 aligns across 7 bases. CDR1 is MNHEY and CDR2 is SMNVEV in the germline V gene (reference sequence). V trimming: 2 bases; J trimming: 1 base; junction bases outside the gene matches: 1. This CDR3 contains 14 residues. The CDR3 here is CASSLHRGNTEAFF. CDR3 in DNA: TGTGCCAGCAGTTTACACAGGGGGAACACTGAAGCTTTCTTT.